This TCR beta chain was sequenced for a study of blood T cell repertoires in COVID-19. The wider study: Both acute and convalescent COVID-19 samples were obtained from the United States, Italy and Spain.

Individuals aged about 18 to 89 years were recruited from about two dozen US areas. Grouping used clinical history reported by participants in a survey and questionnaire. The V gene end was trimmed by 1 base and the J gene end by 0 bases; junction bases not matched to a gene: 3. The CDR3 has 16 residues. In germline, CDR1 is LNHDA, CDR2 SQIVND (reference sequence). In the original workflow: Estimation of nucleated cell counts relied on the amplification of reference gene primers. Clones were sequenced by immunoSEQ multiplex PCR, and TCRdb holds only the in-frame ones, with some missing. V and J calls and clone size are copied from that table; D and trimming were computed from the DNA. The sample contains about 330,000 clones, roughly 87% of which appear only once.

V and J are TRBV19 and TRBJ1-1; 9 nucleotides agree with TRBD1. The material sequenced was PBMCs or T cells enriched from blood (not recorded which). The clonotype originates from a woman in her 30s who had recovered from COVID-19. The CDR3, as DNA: TGTGCCAGTAGTATAGGGGGACAGGGCATGAACACTGAAGCTTTCTTT. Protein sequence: CASSIGGQGMNTEAFF.